This TCR beta chain was recorded in a study of regulatory T cells in long-lasting Graves disease. Whole-study findings and limits: There was favoring of TRBV28, TRBJ1-2 and TRBJ2-5 in persistent disease. For persistent Graves' patients, TCR diversity was lower than for newly diagnosed ones. Rather than thyroid tissue, only peripheral blood underwent study. Sharing of public clonotypes was greater in persistent patients (under 3,000) than in new patients (roughly 970).

This CDR3 comprises 14 residues. Germline V gene lookup returns CDR1 SGHTA and CDR2 FQGTGA. V was pared by 2 bases and J by 7 bases, with 12 bases between. This clonotype was observed a handful of times. Its antigen is unknown. TCR beta libraries were built with iRepertoire HTBI primers and Arm-PCR of CDR3 regions. Each CDR3 protein gets one entry after TCRdb re-called the multiplex PCR reads with MiXCR. The sample lists around 500,000 distinct CDR3 sequences, more than 10% seen once, with almost 9% in the top ten. Documented time point: newly diagnosed GD, antithyroid drugs for less than 3 months. The TCR library was made from RNA that had been extracted from PBMCs in TRIzol. These same records also appear under a second study, on T cells in Graves' hyperthyroidism and ophthalmopathy.

V is TRBV7-3 and J is TRBJ2-1; D is perhaps TRBD2 (6 bases). This sequence was found in a woman in her 30s with Graves disease. The sample was peripheral blood mononuclear cells (PBMCs), taken at new diagnosis, from a patient treated with antithyroid drugs. The CDR3, as DNA: TGTGCCAGCAGCTTAGGAGGGAGTCGAAATGAGCAGTTCTTC. This gives the protein CASSLGGSRNEQFF.